One and the same sample provided the 24 T cell receptor beta chains below, sequenced in a study of technical replicates of blood from a handful of donors. Repertoires were generated with immunoSEQ multiplex PCR, while TCRdb's copy carries only in-frame clones and drops some. The table lists over 85,000 clones, 90% to 97% of them singletons. Sequencing was done on a sample of T cells isolated from PBMCs. The receptors shown here come from a human donor in good health.

The rearrangement joins TRBV27 to TRBJ2-1, with a tentative D call TRBD2 (5 bases). The CDR3 runs to 14 residues. Per germline, CDR1 MNHEY and CDR2 SMNVEV (reference sequence). Trimming left V 4 bases short and J 5 bases short, with 12 bases between. CDR3: CASSYRGLNNEQFF. The CDR3 coding sequence is TGTGCCAGCAGTTACCGGGGTCTTAACAATGAGCAGTTCTTC.

Concerning this clone itself: Additional DNA sequences in this sample encode the identical CDR3. The chain employs TRBV25-1 and TRBJ2-7; D is undetermined. The V and J ends lost 4 bases and 4 bases respectively, with 8 bases between them. Germline CDR1 is MGHDK and CDR2 is SYGVNS. The CDR3 length is 12 residues. The CDR3 nucleotides are TGTGCCAGCAGTGCTAACAGTTACGAGCAGTACTTC. This gives the protein CASSANSYEQYF.

The chain is built from TRBV4-3 and TRBJ2-1; TRBD2 agrees at 9 bases. Germline assignment: CDR1 LGHNA and CDR2 YSLEER. CDR3 size: 15 residues. The V segment lost 3 bases and the J segment 0 bases; nucleotides outside the gene matches: 0. CDR3 protein: CASSQTSGSYNEQFF. Written as DNA, the CDR3 is TGCGCCAGCAGCCAGACTAGCGGCTCCTACAATGAGCAGTTCTTC.

The rearrangement uses TRBV28 and TRBJ1-1; TRBD1 matches at 8 bases. J lost 8 bases, V lost 7 bases, and 12 bases had no gene match. The CDR3 covers 14 residues. The germline CDR1 and CDR2 sequences are MDHEN and SYDVKM. As DNA, the CDR3 is TGTGCCAGCACTTGGACAGGGTCGAAAGTAGAAGCTTTCTTT. Its protein product is CASTWTGSKVEAFF.

The CDR3 nucleotides read TGCAGCGTTGAGTGGGGGACTAGCGGGGAGCAGTTCTTC. This encodes CSVEWGTSGEQFF. This chain connects TRBV29-1 to TRBJ2-1; 12 bases are a match to TRBD2. V was pared by 3 bases and J by 10 bases, with 4 bases of the junction left unmatched. The CDR3 is 13 amino acids. The germline V gene has CDR1 SQVTM and CDR2 ANQGSEA.

The CDR3: CASSLGLSTDTQYF. The CDR3 DNA reads as TGTGCCAGCAGCCTGGGACTAAGCACAGATACGCAGTATTTT. This chain uses TRBV11-3 with TRBJ2-3; 7 bases map to TRBD2. V lost 5 bases, J lost 0 bases, and 2 bases stayed unmatched. CDR3 length: 14 amino acids. Germline loops: CDR1 SGHNT, CDR2 YENEEA. The whole variable domain, remainder taken from reference TRBV11-3 and TRBJ2-3, is EAGVVQSPRYKIIEKKQPVAFWCNPISGHNTLYWYLQNLGQGPELLIRYENEEAVDDSQLPKDRFSAERLKGVDSTLKIQPAELGDSAVYLCASSLGLSTDTQYFGPGTRLTVL.

V is TRBV5-1 and J is TRBJ2-7, with TRBD2 as a possible D gene (5 bases). Germline V lookup: CDR1 SGHRS, CDR2 YFSETQ. This CDR3 is 13 amino acids long. Trimming took 5 bases from V and 6 from J, leaving 15 bases between them. The CDR3 loop reads CASSSGSRLEQYF. In DNA form, the CDR3 reads TGCGCCAGCAGTTCGGGGTCAAGACTCGAGCAGTACTTC. Full variable domain (rest looked up from reference TRBV5-1 and TRBJ2-7): KAGVTQTPRYLIKTRGQQVTLSCSPISGHRSVSWYQQTPGQGLQFLFEYFSETQRNKGNFPGRFSGRQFSNSRSEMNVSTLELGDSALYLCASSSGSRLEQYFGPGTRLTVT.

As regards this clone: Distinct nucleotide sequences in the sample also encode this CDR3. The V gene is TRBV6-5, the J gene TRBJ1-4; no reliable D call. This CDR3 has 14 residues. Germline values: CDR1 MNHEY, CDR2 SVGAGI. The V end lost 0 bases, the J end lost 8 bases, and 10 bases lay between the germline ends. The CDR3 region has the DNA TGTGCCAGCAGTTACTCGACTTTAGGAGAAAAACTGTTTTTT. Residues: CASSYSTLGEKLFF.

The chain is built from TRBV7-9 and TRBJ2-1; TRBD2 agrees at 9 bases. V shed 0 bases, J shed 6 bases, and the junction held 12 bases outside the gene matches. CDR3 length: 18 residues. CDR1 and CDR2 from the germline V gene are SEHNR and FQNEAQ (reference sequence). CDR3 sequence reads: CASSLAIGRASGINEQFF. Written as DNA, the CDR3 is TGTGCCAGCAGCTTAGCGATTGGGCGGGCTAGCGGGATCAATGAGCAGTTCTTC.

The genes are TRBV6-5 and TRBJ2-1; unclear D gene. V gave up 4 bases and J gave up 7 bases, with 5 bases separating them. CDR1 is MNHEY and CDR2 is SVGAGI in the germline V gene. This CDR3 has 11 residues. The chain's CDR3 is CASSLRNEQFF. CDR3 bases: TGTGCCAGCAGTTTGAGGAATGAGCAGTTCTTC.

This clone showed up just once. The chain employs TRBV5-4 and TRBJ2-1; 10 bases fit TRBD2. CDR3 length equals 16 residues. Germline CDR1 reads SGHNT; CDR2 reads YYREEE (reference sequence). The V and J ends lost 2 bases and 3 bases, in that order; junction bases with no gene match: 5. Here the CDR3 DNA reads TGTGCCAGCAGCTTCGGACTAGCGGCAAACTACAATGAGCAGTTCTTC. Translated, it gives CASSFGLAANYNEQFF.

The chain recombines TRBV11-3 with TRBJ2-1; D ambiguous. Germline V CDR1 and CDR2: SGHNT, YENEEA. The CDR3 sequence is 14 residues long. V gave up 1 base and J gave up 8 bases, with 12 bases separating them. The CDR3 nucleotides read TGTGCCAGCAGCTTAGGGCGAGAGGTTGATGAGCAGTTCTTC. It encodes CASSLGREVDEQFF.

In its sample, this clone was seen once. This chain links TRBV19 with TRBJ2-7, with 7 positions matching TRBD1. Germline V gene data show CDR1 as LNHDA and CDR2 as SQIVND (reference sequence). This CDR3 region has 13 residues. After removal of 6 bases from V and 3 bases from J, the junction contained 5 bases not matched to a gene. This chain's CDR3 is CASSRDRDYEQYF. In nucleotides, the CDR3 is TGTGCCAGTAGCAGAGACAGGGACTACGAGCAGTACTTC.

The CDR3 protein is CASSDSGTSSSTQYF. The CDR3 DNA reads TGTGCCAGCAGCGACTCCGGGACTAGCAGCTCTACGCAGTATTTT. The chain combines TRBV9 with TRBJ2-3, with 9 nucleotides matching TRBD2. The V and J ends lost 3 bases and 8 bases, in that order; junction bases with no gene match: 10. Germline lookup yields CDR1 SGDLS and CDR2 YYNGEE. The CDR3 has 15 amino acids. Filled out from reference TRBV9 and TRBJ2-3, the complete variable domain reads DSGVTQTPKHLITATGQRVTLRCSPRSGDLSVYWYQQSLDQGLQFLIQYYNGEERAKGNILERFSAQQFPDLHSELNLSSLELGDSALYFCASSDSGTSSSTQYFGPGTRLTVL.

This chain links TRBV2 with TRBJ1-1, with 7 bases aligning to TRBD1. Germline V gene lookup returns CDR1 SNHLY and CDR2 FYNNEI. This CDR3 contains 17 residues. The trim removed 3 bases at V and 0 bases at J, leaving 10 bases unmatched. Written as DNA, the CDR3 is TGTGCCAGCAGTGATCCGGCGAGCAGGGGGGTGAACACTGAAGCTTTCTTT. Its protein is CASSDPASRGVNTEAFF. Full variable domain (rest looked up from reference TRBV2 and TRBJ1-1): EPEVTQTPSHQVTQMGQEVILRCVPISNHLYFYWYRQILGQKVEFLVSFYNNEISEKSEIFDDQFSVERPDGSNFTLKIRSTKLEDSAMYFCASSDPASRGVNTEAFFGQGTRLTVV.

The rearrangement links TRBV9 to TRBJ2-3; a possible D gene is TRBD2 (6 bases). This CDR3 contains 16 residues. The germline V gene has CDR1 SGDLS and CDR2 YYNGEE. V dropped 4 bases and J dropped 5 bases, with 20 bases sitting between them. CDR3: CASSLAEGRRIDTQYF. CDR3 DNA: TGTGCCAGCAGCCTCGCGGAGGGGAGGCGGATAGATACGCAGTATTTT.

V gene TRBV20-1 combines with J gene TRBJ2-5, with D possibly matching TRBD2 (7 bases). This CDR3 has 11 residues. The germline gives CDR1 DFQATT, CDR2 SNEGSKA (reference sequence). The V and J ends lost 0 bases and 9 bases respectively, with 8 bases between them. The CDR3 protein is CSAREGGPQYF. CDR3 sequence (DNA): TGCAGTGCTAGAGAGGGGGGGCCCCAGTACTTC.

The V and J genes are TRBV27 and TRBJ2-7; D ambiguous. The CDR3 length is 13 residues. Trimming removed 3 bases from V and 4 bases from J, with 10 bases in between. Looked up from germline, CDR1 is MNHEY and CDR2 is SMNVEV (reference sequence). The DNA for the CDR3 is TGTGCCAGCAGTTTGAGCGCAACTTACGAGCAGTACTTC. It translates to CASSLSATYEQYF.

CDR3 in amino acids: CATGLAVTGELFF. CDR3 bases: TGTGCCACAGGACTAGCGGTCACCGGGGAGCTGTTTTTT. J is TRBJ2-2 and V is TRBV10-3, with 10 nucleotides matching TRBD2. This CDR3 region has 13 residues. CDR1 is ENHRY and CDR2 is SYGVKD in the germline V gene. V lost 10 bases, J lost 4 bases, and 3 bases stayed unmatched.

The chain uses TRBV27 and TRBJ2-7, with TRBD1 as a possible D gene (6 bases). Per germline, CDR1 MNHEY and CDR2 SMNVEV (reference sequence). The V end lost 5 bases, the J end lost 4 bases, and 15 bases lay between the germline ends. CDR3 length: 14 residues. CDR3 protein: CASSPSQGWYEQYF. In DNA form, the CDR3 reads TGTGCCAGCAGTCCCAGCCAGGGGTGGTACGAGCAGTACTTC.

This rearrangement joins TRBV29-1 to TRBJ1-1, with a weak D call TRBD1 (6 bases). CDR1 is SQVTM, CDR2 ANQGSEA, per germline. This CDR3 has 12 amino acids. Trimming pared 3 bases from V and 5 bases from J, leaving 10 bases between. The CDR3 DNA reads TGCAGCGTTGACAGGGGTGGTACTGAAGCTTTCTTT. This encodes CSVDRGGTEAFF.

The V call is TRBV5-7, the J call TRBJ2-7; TRBD2 matches 10 bases. TRBV5-7 is designated an ORF whose function remains uncertain. The CDR3 is made up of 17 amino acids. V trimming: 0 bases; J trimming: 2 bases; junction bases outside the gene matches: 8. For the CDR3, the DNA is TGTGCCAGCAGCTTGGGACTAGCGGGTTTCGGGACCTACGAGCAGTACTTC. Its protein is CASSLGLAGFGTYEQYF.

V is TRBV7-2 and J is TRBJ2-7, with TRBD2 identical over 9 bases. With V trimmed by 5 bases and J by 5 bases, 10 bases remained unmatched. This CDR3 is built from 15 residues. Germline V CDR1 and CDR2: SGHTA, FQGNSA. The CDR3 here is CASSPDPSGTNEQYF. CDR3 DNA sequence: TGTGCCAGCAGCCCCGATCCTAGCGGGACCAACGAGCAGTACTTC.

This clone was counted once. The chain is built from TRBV11-2 and TRBJ1-5, with 8 positions matching TRBD1. J gave up 7 bases and V 5 bases, and 7 bases lay outside the gene matches. The CDR3 has 14 amino acids. Germline V gives CDR1 SGHAT, CDR2 FQNNGV. The CDR3 is CASSTAAGGQPQHF. Written as DNA, the CDR3 is TGTGCCAGCAGCACCGCGGCAGGGGGCCAGCCCCAGCATTTT.